This is a list of T cell receptor beta chains from one sample in a study of post-analysis software for immune sequencing data. Each CDR3 protein is one row after TCRdb ran MiXCR on the PCR reads. The table has roughly 670,000 distinct CDR3 sequences, 59% seen once. The specimen was blood. The receptor source for this set is a girl aged 2-15 years with multiple sclerosis. The CDR3 runs from the conserved cysteine through the conserved F or W. Each record gives: CDR3 DNA, CDR3 protein, clone size, J gene, D gene, V gene. A D gene is named only where the DNA matches it firmly. The listing skips clone size in some rows; elsewhere it reads once, few, many or a size class.

CDR3 DNA: .; CDR3 protein: CASSKVGWASGAYEQYF; clone size: .; J gene: TRBJ2-7; D gene: .; V gene: TRBV21-1
CDR3 DNA: TGCGCCAGCAGCACCGAGCCAGGGAGTCCCTACGAGCAGTACTTC; CDR3 protein: CASSTEPGSPYEQYF; clone size: .; J gene: TRBJ2-7; D gene: .; V gene: TRBV5-1
CDR3 DNA: TGTGCCAGCACCTTCGGAAGGAACACCGGGGAGCTGTTTTTT; CDR3 protein: CASTFGRNTGELFF; clone size: .; J gene: TRBJ2-2; D gene: .; V gene: TRBV9
CDR3 DNA: TGTGCCAGCAACTCACGGGGGTGGTTAGCGGGGGAAGCGACAGATACGCAGTATTTT; CDR3 protein: CASNSRGWLAGEATDTQYF; clone size: .; J gene: TRBJ2-3; D gene: TRBD2; V gene: TRBV6-4
CDR3 DNA: TGCGCCAGCGGGGGGAACAGTCCTTCCCCTAGCACAGATACGCAGTATTTT; CDR3 protein: CASGGNSPSPSTDTQYF; clone size: .; J gene: TRBJ2-3; D gene: .; V gene: TRBV10-2
CDR3 DNA: TGCAGTGCTAGAGATCTTCGAGAGACCCAGTTCTTC; CDR3 protein: CSARDLRETQFF; clone size: few; J gene: TRBJ2-1; D gene: .; V gene: TRBV20-1
CDR3 DNA: TGCAGCGTTGAACGATTAGCGGGCACAGATACGCAGTATTTT; CDR3 protein: CSVERLAGTDTQYF; clone size: .; J gene: TRBJ2-3; D gene: .; V gene: TRBV29-1
CDR3 DNA: TGTGCCAGCAGGGAGACTAGCGGGGCTATCTACGAGCAGTACTTC; CDR3 protein: CASRETSGAIYEQYF; clone size: once; J gene: TRBJ2-7; D gene: TRBD2; V gene: TRBV6-2/TRBV6-3
CDR3 DNA: TGCGCCAGCAGCTTGGAAGGGCGGCCGAACACCGGGGAGCTGTTTTTT; CDR3 protein: CASSLEGRPNTGELFF; clone size: .; J gene: TRBJ2-2; D gene: .; V gene: TRBV5-1
CDR3 DNA: TGTGCCAGCACCTCATCCGGGACAGTCCCCTACGAGCAGTACTTC; CDR3 protein: CASTSSGTVPYEQYF; clone size: .; J gene: TRBJ2-7; D gene: TRBD1; V gene: TRBV5-4
CDR3 DNA: TGCAGTGCCACTAGGGCAGGCCCCGGACTTGACGAGCAGTACTTC; CDR3 protein: CSATRAGPGLDEQYF; clone size: .; J gene: TRBJ2-7; D gene: .; V gene: TRBV20-1
CDR3 DNA: TGCGCCAGCAGCCAAGAGGGGAGACTAGCGGCCTCAAGGGGAGATACGCAGTATTTT; CDR3 protein: CASSQEGRLAASRGDTQYF; clone size: .; J gene: TRBJ2-3; D gene: TRBD2; V gene: TRBV4-3
CDR3 DNA: TGTGCCAGCAGCGACAGGGGCTGGTACCAAGAGACCCAGTTCTTC; CDR3 protein: CASSDRGWYQETQFF; clone size: .; J gene: TRBJ2-1; D gene: TRBD1; V gene: TRBV3-1
CDR3 DNA: TGTGCCAGCAGCTCCAACCGGGCTGAAGCTTTCTTT; CDR3 protein: CASSSNRAEAFF; clone size: few; J gene: TRBJ1-1; D gene: .; V gene: TRBV11-2
CDR3 DNA: TGCGCCAGCAGCTCCCTGGACGGTTACAATGAGCAGTTCTTC; CDR3 protein: CASSSLDGYNEQFF; clone size: few; J gene: TRBJ2-1; D gene: .; V gene: TRBV5-1
CDR3 DNA: TGTGCCAGCAGCCAAGAGCTAGAGACCCAGTACTTC; CDR3 protein: CASSQELETQYF; clone size: .; J gene: TRBJ2-5; D gene: .; V gene: TRBV3-1
CDR3 DNA: TGTGCCAGCAGTCTAACCGGGACTGGATTCTACGAGCAGTACTTC; CDR3 protein: CASSLTGTGFYEQYF; clone size: .; J gene: TRBJ2-7; D gene: .; V gene: TRBV11-2
CDR3 DNA: TGTGCCTGGAGTGTAAGGGGGGACTCCTACGAGCAGTACTTC; CDR3 protein: CAWSVRGDSYEQYF; clone size: .; J gene: TRBJ2-7; D gene: .; V gene: TRBV30
CDR3 DNA: TGCGCCAGCAGTTCGGTAGCGGGAGGACCCACAGATACGCAGTATTTT; CDR3 protein: CASSSVAGGPTDTQYF; clone size: .; J gene: TRBJ2-3; D gene: TRBD2; V gene: TRBV5-1
CDR3 DNA: TGTGCCAGCAGCTCCGGACAGGAGGGGGGCTACACCTTC; CDR3 protein: CASSSGQEGGYTF; clone size: .; J gene: TRBJ1-2; D gene: TRBD1; V gene: TRBV7-2
CDR3 DNA: TGTGCCAGCAGCGTAATAGGGACAGGGGAAACCGGGGAGCTGTTTTTT; CDR3 protein: CASSVIGTGETGELFF; clone size: .; J gene: TRBJ2-2; D gene: TRBD1; V gene: TRBV9
CDR3 DNA: TGTGCCAGCAGTTTTGCCAACCAAGAGACCCAGTACTTC; CDR3 protein: CASSFANQETQYF; clone size: .; J gene: TRBJ2-5; D gene: .; V gene: TRBV12-3/TRBV12-4
CDR3 DNA: TGTGCCAGCAGTCCCCCCGGCCGGGGCCTACAAGAGACCCAGTACTTC; CDR3 protein: CASSPPGRGLQETQYF; clone size: .; J gene: TRBJ2-5; D gene: .; V gene: TRBV6-2/TRBV6-3
CDR3 DNA: TGCAGCGTTGGGACAGGGAGACTGGACAATGAGCAGTTCTTC; CDR3 protein: CSVGTGRLDNEQFF; clone size: .; J gene: TRBJ2-1; D gene: TRBD1; V gene: TRBV29-1
CDR3 DNA: TGCAGCGTTGGCGAGGACAGGCGATATGGCTACACCTTC; CDR3 protein: CSVGEDRRYGYTF; clone size: .; J gene: TRBJ1-2; D gene: TRBD1; V gene: TRBV29-1
CDR3 DNA: TGTGCCATCAGTGCTCTCTCTGGGGCGAATGAGCAGTTCTTC; CDR3 protein: CAISALSGANEQFF; clone size: .; J gene: TRBJ2-1; D gene: .; V gene: TRBV10-3
CDR3 DNA: TGTGCCAGCAGTTTAATAGGACAGGGGAGCTATGGCTACACCTTC; CDR3 protein: CASSLIGQGSYGYTF; clone size: .; J gene: TRBJ1-2; D gene: TRBD1; V gene: TRBV27
CDR3 DNA: TGTGCCATCAGGGAACAGGACCTTTCGCGTGAGCAGTTCTTC; CDR3 protein: CAIREQDLSREQFF; clone size: .; J gene: TRBJ2-1; D gene: .; V gene: TRBV10-3
CDR3 DNA: TGTGCCAGCAGCAAAGCGCTTTCGGCCAGGGTCGATACGCAGTATTTT; CDR3 protein: CASSKALSARVDTQYF; clone size: .; J gene: TRBJ2-3; D gene: .; V gene: TRBV21-1
CDR3 DNA: TGTGCCAGCAGCCCAGAGACTATTGTAAACATTCAGTACTTC; CDR3 protein: CASSPETIVNIQYF; clone size: .; J gene: TRBJ2-4; D gene: .; V gene: TRBV7-2
CDR3 DNA: TGTGCCAGCAGTTACTCGGTCGTCTACCGCTCCTACGAGCAGTACTTC; CDR3 protein: CASSYSVVYRSYEQYF; clone size: .; J gene: TRBJ2-7; D gene: .; V gene: TRBV6-5
CDR3 DNA: TGTGCCAGCAGCCAAGCCTGGACTAGCGGGTCCGGGGAGCTGTTTTTT; CDR3 protein: CASSQAWTSGSGELFF; clone size: .; J gene: TRBJ2-2; D gene: TRBD2; V gene: TRBV3-1
CDR3 DNA: TGCAGCGCCGCGGGTCCCACGGGAGATACGCAGTATTTT; CDR3 protein: CSAAGPTGDTQYF; clone size: .; J gene: TRBJ2-3; D gene: .; V gene: TRBV29-1
CDR3 DNA: TGCGCCAGCAGCTTGGGACTAGCGGGAGCTAAAGAGCAGTTCTTC; CDR3 protein: CASSLGLAGAKEQFF; clone size: .; J gene: TRBJ2-1; D gene: TRBD2; V gene: TRBV5-1
CDR3 DNA: TGCGCCAGCGGGGGACAGGGGCCAGGAGGGGATGGCTACACCTTC; CDR3 protein: CASGGQGPGGDGYTF; clone size: .; J gene: TRBJ1-2; D gene: TRBD1; V gene: TRBV5-1
CDR3 DNA: TGTGCCAGCGGATCCGGACTAGCGGTCCACCACCTTCTGCGGACCCAGTACTTC; CDR3 protein: CASGSGLAVHHLLRTQYF; clone size: .; J gene: TRBJ2-5; D gene: TRBD2; V gene: TRBV11-2